This entry lists 32 T cell receptor beta chains sequenced from one sample in a study of OX40 agonist ivuxolimab in advanced cancers. Assay used: immunoSEQ multiplex PCR; TCRdb lists only in-frame clones, some missing. The data contain tens of thousands of clones, 84% of them singletons. The specimen was CD4+ or CD8+ T cells sorted from blood, collected in a trial of the OX40 agonist ivuxolimab. These TCRs come from an adult with an advanced solid tumor such as melanoma, head and neck, liver or kidney cancer.

This clone has just a few counts. The chain is built from TRBV5-8 and TRBJ1-5; D remains unclear. The V and J ends lost 5 bases and 3 bases respectively, with 18 bases between them. CDR1 is SGHTS and CDR2 is YDEGEE in the germline V gene. The CDR3 spans 16 residues. The CDR3 nucleotides read TGTGCCAGCAGTCGGTACAGCGGGCAAATCAATCAGCCCCAGCATTTT. It yields the protein CASSRYSGQINQPQHF.

V is TRBV18 and J is TRBJ1-5; D is undetermined. The V gene's germline CDR1 is KGHSH and CDR2 LQKENI. The ends were cut back, 2 bases at V and 2 bases at J, with 10 bases in the middle. The CDR3 length is 15 residues. The CDR3 nucleotides are TGTGCCAGCTCACCATATGGATTCGGCAATCAGCCCCAGCATTTT. Translation: CASSPYGFGNQPQHF.

This clone came up once. V is TRBV19 and J is TRBJ2-5, with D perhaps TRBD2 (6 bases). V was pared by 5 bases and J by 1 base, with 17 bases between. The germline CDR1 and CDR2 sequences are LNHDA and SQIVND (reference sequence). The CDR3 covers 16 residues. For the CDR3, the DNA is TGTGCCAGTAGTTACAACGGCGGGACCTCCCAAGAGACCCAGTACTTC. Its protein is CASSYNGGTSQETQYF.

The table lists this clone with a few counts. This chain joins TRBV6-6 and TRBJ1-6; D may be TRBD1 (6 bases). V gave up 0 bases and J gave up 15 bases, with 15 bases separating them. Per germline, CDR1 MNHNY and CDR2 SVGAGI (reference sequence). The CDR3 spans 14 residues. The chain's CDR3 is CASSYSNQGSLLHF. The CDR3 coding sequence is TGTGCCAGCAGTTACTCGAATCAGGGGAGTCTCCTCCACTTT.

The chain uses TRBV29-1 and TRBJ1-2; possibly TRBD1 for D (6 bases). The V end lost 0 bases, the J end lost 6 bases, and 14 bases lay between the germline ends. Germline CDR1 and CDR2: SQVTM and ANQGSEA. The CDR3 has 14 residues. CDR3 amino acids: CSVEEQGRVNGYTF. The CDR3 bases are TGCAGCGTTGAAGAACAGGGTCGTGTGAATGGCTACACCTTC.

This clone occurred many times. The CDR3 region is CASSLARTNEKLFF. Here the CDR3 DNA reads TGTGCCAGCAGCTTAGCCAGAACTAATGAAAAACTGTTTTTT. The chain joins TRBV7-9 to TRBJ1-4, with D unresolved. The CDR3 totals 14 residues. The germline V gene encodes CDR1 SEHNR and CDR2 FQNEAQ (reference sequence). Trimming pared 0 bases from V and 1 base from J, leaving 3 bases between.

V gene TRBV19 combines with J gene TRBJ1-2; D call uncertain. V lost 1 base and J 2 bases, leaving 20 bases between the germline ends. Germline V gene lookup returns CDR1 LNHDA and CDR2 SQIVND (reference sequence). The CDR3 has 18 residues. CDR3: CASSIVRDLRYRNYGYTF. CDR3 nucleotide sequence: TGTGCCAGTAGTATAGTTCGGGATTTACGGTATCGGAACTATGGCTACACCTTC.

This sequence joins TRBV19 and TRBJ1-4; no definite D call. Germline CDR1 LNHDA, CDR2 SQIVND (reference sequence). The CDR3 contains 13 residues. Trimming removed 3 bases at V and 5 bases at J, with 7 bases between. CDR3 bases: TGTGCCAGTAGTATTGGGGAAAATGAAAAACTGTTTTTT. Protein: CASSIGENEKLFF.

The chain has TRBV6-1 and TRBJ1-3; 9 nucleotides align to TRBD1. The CDR3 consists of 15 residues. V shed 4 bases, J shed 2 bases, and the junction held 3 bases outside the gene matches. Germline V lookup: CDR1 MNHNS, CDR2 SASEGT. This chain's CDR3 is CASSGTGVAGNTIYF. In nucleotides, the CDR3 is TGTGCCAGCAGTGGGACAGGGGTAGCTGGAAACACCATATATTTT.

This sequence joins TRBV4-3 and TRBJ1-2, with 8 nucleotides matching TRBD1. J gave up 4 bases and V 4 bases, and 14 bases lay outside the gene matches. Germline V gives CDR1 LGHNA, CDR2 YSLEER. The CDR3 extends over 17 amino acids. The CDR3 DNA follows: TGCGCCAGCAGCCCCCAACCGACAGGGGCAGGAAGCTATGGCTACACCTTC. This gives the protein CASSPQPTGAGSYGYTF.

This rearrangement joins TRBV28 to TRBJ1-5, with D possibly matching TRBD1 (5 bases). The CDR3 has 16 amino acids. Trimming stripped 7 bases from V and 5 bases from J, with 21 bases between. Germline loops: CDR1 MDHEN, CDR2 SYDVKM. CDR3 loop: CASTSPMGGSYQPQHF. Written as DNA, the CDR3 is TGTGCCAGCACCTCCCCCATGGGGGGATCATATCAGCCCCAGCATTTT.

The V gene is TRBV5-1, the J gene TRBJ1-1; TRBD1 matches 9 bases. The germline CDR1 and CDR2 sequences are SGHRS and YFSETQ. CDR3 length: 16 residues. J was trimmed by 5 bases and V by 4 bases; bases with no gene match: 12. The CDR3: CASSPRPGQGGTEAFF. CDR3 in DNA: TGCGCCAGCAGCCCGCGCCCGGGACAGGGAGGGACTGAAGCTTTCTTT.

The J gene is TRBJ1-4, the V gene TRBV18; 8 positions agree with TRBD1. The CDR3 loop spans 14 amino acids. Germline CDR1 reads KGHSH; CDR2 reads LQKENI. The V gene end was trimmed by 3 bases and the J gene end by 8 bases; junction bases not matched to a gene: 5. DNA for the CDR3: TGTGCCAGCTCACCGCAGGGGGCAAACGAAAAACTGTTTTTT. It specifies CASSPQGANEKLFF.

CDR3 DNA: TGCGCCAGCAGCTTGGACGACAGGAAGACCCAGTACTTC. This gives the protein CASSLDDRKTQYF. The chain has TRBV5-1 and TRBJ2-5, with a tentative D call TRBD1 (6 bases). The CDR3 spans 13 residues. Between the trimmed V and J ends, which lost 0 bases and 6 bases, there was a span of 9 bases. The germline V gene encodes CDR1 SGHRS and CDR2 YFSETQ. The whole variable domain, filled in from reference TRBV5-1 and TRBJ2-5, reads KAGVTQTPRYLIKTRGQQVTLSCSPISGHRSVSWYQQTPGQGLQFLFEYFSETQRNKGNFPGRFSGRQFSNSRSEMNVSTLELGDSALYLCASSLDDRKTQYFGPGTRLLVL.

V usage is TRBV4-1 and J usage is TRBJ1-2; maybe TRBD1 (6 bases). This CDR3 comprises 15 residues. Germline V gene data show CDR1 as MGHRA and CDR2 as YSYEKL. With 0 bases removed from V and 4 bases from J, the gap between germline ends came to 12 bases. CDR3 region: CASSQDQRGAYGYTF. The CDR3 nucleotides are TGCGCCAGCAGCCAAGATCAACGGGGGGCCTATGGCTACACCTTC.

The rearrangement joins TRBV4-1 to TRBJ1-4, with D possibly being TRBD1 (5 bases). The V gene's germline CDR1 is MGHRA and CDR2 YSYEKL. V was pared by 3 bases and J by 3 bases, with 11 bases between. The CDR3 loop spans 15 amino acids. Here the CDR3 reads CASSQLTVANEKLFF. The CDR3 bases are TGCGCCAGCAGCCAGTTGACAGTCGCTAATGAAAAACTGTTTTTT.

The J gene is TRBJ2-5, the V gene TRBV7-2; D is possibly TRBD2 (5 bases). From germline, CDR1 is SGHTA and CDR2 FQGNSA. Trimming took 11 bases from V and 1 from J, leaving 11 bases between them. The CDR3 runs 12 residues. For the CDR3, the DNA is TGTGCCGGGTCGGACTCCCAAGAGACCCAGTACTTC. It codes for CAGSDSQETQYF.

The chain joins TRBV7-3 to TRBJ2-3; 10 bases are shared with TRBD2. The trim removed 3 bases at V and 4 bases at J, leaving 7 bases unmatched. Germline CDR1 is SGHTA and CDR2 is FQGTGA. This CDR3 has 16 amino acids. The CDR3 reads CASSFTSGGASDTQYF. CDR3 in DNA: TGTGCCAGCAGCTTCACAAGCGGGGGGGCCTCAGATACGCAGTATTTT.

The V call is TRBV7-3, the J call TRBJ2-6; D gene unclear. V lost 2 bases, J lost 3 bases, and 8 bases lay in between. Germline V gene data show CDR1 as SGHTA and CDR2 as FQGTGA. The CDR3 sequence is 15 residues long. CDR3 protein: CASSLLGSGANVLTF. The CDR3 DNA sequence: TGTGCCAGCAGCTTATTGGGTAGTGGGGCCAACGTCCTGACTTTC.

This sequence joins TRBV5-1 and TRBJ2-7; 8 nucleotides line up with TRBD1. Germline assignment: CDR1 SGHRS and CDR2 YFSETQ. With V trimmed by 3 bases and J by 4 bases, 15 bases remained unmatched. The CDR3 covers 17 residues. The CDR3 bases are TGCGCCAGCAGCTGTCCCAGGGGGCGGCCGTTGAGGTACGAGCAGTACGTC. It is translated as CASSCPRGRPLRYEQYV.

The rearrangement links TRBV5-4 to TRBJ2-3; no firm D call. Between the trimmed V and J ends, which lost 4 bases and 4 bases, there was a span of 16 bases. This CDR3 contains 15 residues. Germline V gene lookup returns CDR1 SGHNT and CDR2 YYREEE (reference sequence). The CDR3 bases are TGTGCCAGCAGCCGGGCGTCGTCGAAAGCAGATACGCAGTATTTT. It translates to CASSRASSKADTQYF.

This clone was seen a few times. This sequence joins TRBV7-2 and TRBJ1-2; D is perhaps TRBD1 (6 bases). The V and J ends lost 5 bases and 4 bases respectively, with 14 bases between them. The CDR3 runs 14 residues. Germline-derived CDR1 and CDR2 are SGHTA and FQGNSA. This CDR3 is CASSPRDTLYGYTF. CDR3 coding DNA: TGTGCCAGCAGCCCAAGGGACACCCTCTATGGCTACACCTTC.

The chain joins TRBV2 to TRBJ2-3, with D uncertain. CDR3 length: 14 amino acids. CDR1 SNHLY and CDR2 FYNNEI come from the germline V gene. V was trimmed by 0 bases and J by 8 bases, leaving 12 bases between them. CDR3 in amino acids: CASSEAAFSGTQYF. Here the CDR3 DNA reads TGTGCCAGCAGTGAAGCGGCTTTTTCGGGTACGCAGTATTTT.

This chain uses TRBV6-1 with TRBJ1-5; D possibly corresponds to TRBD1 (6 bases). This CDR3 is 14 amino acids long. Germline lookup yields CDR1 MNHNS and CDR2 SASEGT. V was cut by 2 bases and J by 3 bases, with 8 bases left in between. The CDR3 spells CASSESGDNQPQHF. The DNA of the CDR3 is TGTGCCAGCAGTGAATCAGGGGACAATCAGCCCCAGCATTTT.

This clone was detected a few times. CDR3 sequence reads: CASSPVLDSRSPLHF. DNA of the CDR3: TGTGCCAGCTCACCGGTTTTGGACAGTCGTTCACCCCTCCACTTT. The rearrangement links TRBV18 to TRBJ1-6; weak D call: TRBD1 (6 bases). Germline V CDR1 and CDR2: KGHSH, LQKENI. The germline V and J ends were trimmed by 3 bases and 9 bases, with 15 bases remaining between them. This CDR3 is 15 amino acids long.

The rearrangement joins TRBV7-2 to TRBJ2-1; 9 positions agree with TRBD2. The length of the CDR3 is 18 residues. V was pared by 1 base and J by 4 bases, with 11 bases of the junction left unmatched. The V gene's germline CDR1 is SGHTA and CDR2 FQGNSA. CDR3 sequence reads: CASSLVRGRLAEYNEQFF. CDR3 nucleotides: TGTGCCAGCAGCTTAGTTCGGGGACGACTAGCGGAGTACAATGAGCAGTTCTTC. Together with reference TRBV7-2 and TRBJ2-1, the CDR3 gives the full variable domain: GAGVSQSPSNKVTEKGKDVELRCDPISGHTALYWYRQSLGQGLEFLIYFQGNSAPDKSGLPSDRFSAERTGGSVSTLTIQRTQQEDSAVYLCASSLVRGRLAEYNEQFFGPGTRLTVL.

This chain joins TRBV6-1 and TRBJ2-3; 11 bases line up with TRBD1. The CDR3 runs to 14 residues. Germline V gene sequence: CDR1 MNHNS, CDR2 SASEGT. Trimming removed 6 bases from V and 3 bases from J; junction bases left unmatched: 2. The CDR3 DNA reads as TGTGCCAGCAGGGACAGGGGGCGGACAGATACGCAGTATTTT. Protein: CASRDRGRTDTQYF.

This chain joins TRBV5-1 and TRBJ1-1; 7 bases fit TRBD1. Unmatched junction bases numbered 4, after V lost 4 bases and J lost 4 bases. The CDR3 contains 13 residues. Germline CDR1 SGHRS, CDR2 YFSETQ. The CDR3: CASSRQGGTEAFF. CDR3 in DNA: TGCGCCAGCAGCCGACAGGGCGGCACTGAAGCTTTCTTT.

The genes are TRBV5-6 and TRBJ1-2; TRBD1 matches at 7 bases. Germline trimming cut 2 bases from V and 2 bases from J; bases unmatched to any gene: 3. This CDR3 is built from 14 residues. Per the germline V gene, CDR1 is SGHDT and CDR2 is YYEEEE. DNA of the CDR3: TGTGCCAGCAGCTTTAGGGACAGAAACTATGGCTACACCTTC. This encodes CASSFRDRNYGYTF.

This chain connects TRBV10-3 to TRBJ2-2; maybe TRBD2 (6 bases). Germline-derived CDR1 and CDR2 are ENHRY and SYGVKD. The CDR3 length is 15 residues. The ends were cut back, 6 bases at V and 1 base at J, with 12 bases in the middle. CDR3 in DNA: TGTGCCATCAGCTCCGGGACTCAGAACACCGGGGAGCTGTTTTTT. Translating it yields CAISSGTQNTGELFF.

V usage is TRBV10-2 and J usage is TRBJ1-2; 9 bases map to TRBD1. The CDR3 length is 15 residues. Germline lookup yields CDR1 WSHSY and CDR2 SAAADI. After removal of 4 bases from V and 3 bases from J, the junction contained 6 bases not matched to a gene. The CDR3 loop is CASSAQQGADYGYTF. The CDR3 DNA is TGCGCCAGCAGTGCCCAACAGGGGGCGGACTATGGCTACACCTTC.

J is TRBJ1-3 and V is TRBV15; possibly TRBD1 for D (5 bases). Trimming stripped 5 bases from V and 4 bases from J, with 15 bases between. CDR3 size: 15 residues. Looked up from germline, CDR1 is LNHNV and CDR2 is YYDKDF (reference sequence). DNA of the CDR3: TGTGCCACCAGCCCTGGTGGGACTGCGGGAAACACCATATATTTT. Amino acid sequence: CATSPGGTAGNTIYF.